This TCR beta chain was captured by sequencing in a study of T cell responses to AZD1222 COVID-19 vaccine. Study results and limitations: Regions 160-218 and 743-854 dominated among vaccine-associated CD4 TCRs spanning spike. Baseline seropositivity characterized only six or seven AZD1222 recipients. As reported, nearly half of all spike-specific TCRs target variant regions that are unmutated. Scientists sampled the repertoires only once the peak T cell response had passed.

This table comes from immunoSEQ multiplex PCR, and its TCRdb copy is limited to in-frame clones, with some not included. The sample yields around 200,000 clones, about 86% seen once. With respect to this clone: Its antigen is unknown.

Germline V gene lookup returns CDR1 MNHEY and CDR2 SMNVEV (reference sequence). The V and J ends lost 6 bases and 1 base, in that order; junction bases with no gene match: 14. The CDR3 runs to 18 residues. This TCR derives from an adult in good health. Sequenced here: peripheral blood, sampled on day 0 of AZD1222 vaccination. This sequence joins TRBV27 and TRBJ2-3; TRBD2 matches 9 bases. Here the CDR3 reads CASSPPRGGGAGTDTQYF. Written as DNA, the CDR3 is TGTGCCAGCAGCCCCCCCCGCGGCGGGGGGGCTGGCACAGATACGCAGTATTTT.